The 9 T cell receptor beta chains presented below share a single source sample, sequenced in a study of CD8 T cells in ankylosing spondylitis (dated by TCRdb to about 2017). What these receptors recognize is not known. Libraries were made using 5' RACE. The instrument given in TCRdb is Illumina HiSeq 2500. TCRdb applied fastp at Q25 and MiXCR to the public reads, then kept only in-frame beta chains. CDR3 protein duplicates are merged, each entry listing the most common genes and DNA. This sample holds about 510,000 distinct CDR3 sequences; about 5.7% were observed only once. Roughly 3.5% of the sample goes to the ten largest clones. Summary of the overall study and its limitations: A TCR beta motif made up of 7 to 9 highly homologous amino acid variants appeared to be characteristic of blood from ankylosing spondylitis patients.

Material for sequencing was blood, either unsorted or a sorted T cell fraction (not recorded which). The receptor set was obtained from a male donor with ankylosing spondylitis.

In this sample, this clonotype turned up many times. The chain uses TRBV5-6 and TRBJ2-7; D might be TRBD2 (6 bases). V lost 3 bases and J lost 4, with 14 bases in between. There are 14 residues in the CDR3. Germline assignment: CDR1 SGHDT and CDR2 YYEEEE. The CDR3 region is CASSWSGFIYEQYF. CDR3 in DNA: TGTGCCAGCAGCTGGAGCGGGTTTATTTACGAGCAGTACTTC.

There are many counts of this clonotype. The gene calls are TRBV12-3 or TRBV12-4 and TRBJ1-5, with a weak D call TRBD1 (6 bases). The length of the CDR3 is 15 residues. The V and J ends lost 6 bases and 5 bases respectively, with 17 bases between them. CDR3 protein: CASSRNQGKDQPQHF. DNA of the CDR3: TGTGCCAGCAGCCGCAACCAGGGGAAGGATCAGCCCCAGCATTTT.

This clonotype was seen many times. The V and J genes are TRBV12-3 or TRBV12-4 and TRBJ2-7; 13 bases are shared with TRBD2. The V and J ends lost 6 bases and 3 bases, in that order; junction bases with no gene match: 5. The CDR3 contains 15 residues. Here the CDR3 reads CASRRTSGGGYEQYF. CDR3 bases: TGTGCCAGCAGACGCACTAGCGGGGGGGGCTACGAGCAGTACTTC.

The sample holds many counts of this clonotype. The chain combines TRBV7-2 with TRBJ2-7, with D perhaps TRBD1 (5 bases). Trimming removed 5 bases from V and 7 bases from J, with 15 bases in between. The CDR3 length is 13 residues. Germline loops: CDR1 SGHTA, CDR2 FQGNSA. In DNA, the CDR3 is TGTGCCAGCAGCATCGGGCAGGGTCGGGAGCAGTACTTC. Protein product: CASSIGQGREQYF.

This clonotype occurred many times. V is TRBV20-1 and J is TRBJ1-2, with D maybe TRBD1 (5 bases). CDR3 length: 15 amino acids. V lost 2 bases to trimming and J lost 7 bases, with 20 bases between them. Per the germline V gene, CDR1 is DFQATT and CDR2 is SNEGSKA (reference sequence). CDR3 in DNA: TGCAGTGCTAGACTCATTTTAGACAGAGAGCTTGGCTACACCTTC. Its protein is CSARLILDRELGYTF.

This clonotype has a count of ten or more. The genes are TRBV7-9 and TRBJ2-3; no clear D. The CDR3 length is 16 residues. Germline V CDR1 and CDR2: SEHNR, FQNEAQ (reference sequence). Trimming took off 2 bases at V and 2 bases at J, with 14 bases between the two ends. The CDR3 region is CASSLKIRRYTDTQYF. The CDR3 coding sequence is TGTGCCAGCAGCTTAAAAATCAGAAGGTACACAGATACGCAGTATTTT.

This clonotype was seen repeatedly, ten times or more. This chain uses TRBV20-1 with TRBJ2-5; 10 nucleotides line up with TRBD2. Trimming at V came to 1 base and at J to 7 bases, leaving 12 bases not matched to a gene. Germline lookup yields CDR1 DFQATT and CDR2 SNEGSKA (reference sequence). The CDR3 length is 16 residues. CDR3 nucleotide sequence: TGCAGTGCTAGAGTTGGGCTAGCGGGAGCGATAGGGACCCAGTACTTC. This translates into CSARVGLAGAIGTQYF.

This clonotype was found a few times. The chain uses TRBV10-3 and TRBJ2-7, with TRBD2 identical over 16 bases. The CDR3 sequence is 17 residues long. Germline CDR1 reads ENHRY; CDR2 reads SYGVKD. Trimming cost V 3 bases and J 2 bases; bases outside gene matches: 4. The chain's CDR3 is CAISDGTSGRGTYEQYF. In DNA, the CDR3 is TGTGCCATCAGTGATGGGACTAGCGGGAGGGGGACCTACGAGCAGTACTTC.

This clonotype has a count of ten or more. The chain recombines TRBV7-2 with TRBJ1-1, with D possibly being TRBD1 (5 bases). Trimming left V 9 bases short and J 2 bases short, with 10 bases between. The CDR3 runs to 12 residues. CDR1 and CDR2 from the germline V gene are SGHTA and FQGNSA. The CDR3 loop reads CASGHGNTEAFF. The CDR3 DNA is TGTGCCAGTGGACACGGAAACACTGAAGCTTTCTTT.